These 20 T cell receptor beta chains share one sample of origin, sequenced in a study of blood T cell repertoires in COVID-19. The data were produced by immunoSEQ multiplex PCR, yet TCRdb's version contains in-frame clones alone and is incomplete. Among approximately 300,000 clones listed, around 84% were seen once. The sequencing input was PBMCs or T cells enriched from blood (not recorded which). The receptors come from a man younger than 45 who had recovered from COVID-19.

Here the CDR3 reads CAGGAGGPLYGYTF. DNA for the CDR3: TGTGCCGGCGGTGCGGGGGGACCGCTCTATGGCTACACCTTC. This chain joins TRBV9 and TRBJ1-2; maybe TRBD1 (5 bases). Germline values: CDR1 SGDLS, CDR2 YYNGEE. Trimming removed 10 bases at V and 4 bases at J, with 20 bases between. The length of the CDR3 is 14 residues.

The chain is built from TRBV29-1 and TRBJ1-2; TRBD1 is a possible D gene (6 bases). The CDR3 consists of 14 residues. The V and J ends lost 4 bases and 4 bases respectively, with 16 bases between them. CDR1 and CDR2 (germline): SQVTM, ANQGSEA. CDR3 nucleotide sequence: TGCAGCGTTGTGGACAGAAACTCATTCTATGGCTACACCTTC. Translated, it gives CSVVDRNSFYGYTF.

The gene calls are TRBV6-2 or TRBV6-3 and TRBJ2-1; possible D gene TRBD2, 6 bases. The V end lost 0 bases, the J end lost 6 bases, and 27 bases lay between the germline ends. The CDR3 contains 20 residues. Germline V gene lookup returns CDR1 MNHEY and CDR2 SVGEGT. The CDR3 nucleotides read TGTGCCAGCAGTTACTCGAATCCCCCCACCGCGGGACCGAACCTCAATGAGCAGTTCTTC. Residues: CASSYSNPPTAGPNLNEQFF.

The chain employs TRBV10-2 and TRBJ1-2; unclear D gene. Between the trimmed V and J ends, which lost 6 bases and 7 bases, there was a span of 18 bases. Looked up from germline, CDR1 is WSHSY and CDR2 is SAAADI. CDR3 length: 14 amino acids. The CDR3: CASSPPGITGGYTF. The CDR3 DNA follows: TGCGCCAGCAGCCCCCCGGGAATAACGGGTGGCTACACCTTC.

The chain couples TRBV24-1 to TRBJ1-4; weak D call: TRBD1 (5 bases). The CDR3 is 16 amino acids. Trimming removed 2 bases at V and 8 bases at J, with 17 bases between. Germline CDR1 and CDR2: KGHDR and SFDVKD. CDR3 sequence: CATSDSRKGLGEKLFF. As DNA, the CDR3 is TGTGCCACCAGTGATTCGCGGAAGGGGCTCGGGGAAAAACTGTTTTTT.

This chain joins TRBV28 and TRBJ2-3; D is ambiguous. Germline CDR1 reads MDHEN; CDR2 reads SYDVKM. The CDR3 spans 15 residues. V dropped 2 bases and J dropped 6 bases, with 15 bases sitting between them. CDR3 bases: TGTGCCAGCAGTTTAAGACACGAAACCGCGGATACGCAGTATTTT. It yields the protein CASSLRHETADTQYF.

This clone was recorded only once. The chain has TRBV7-2 and TRBJ2-5; D ambiguous. Germline V gene data show CDR1 as SGHTA and CDR2 as FQGNSA. The CDR3 is 16 residues long. Trimming stripped 5 bases from V and 5 bases from J, with 21 bases between. The chain's CDR3 is CASSPELAFGLETQYF. Written as DNA, the CDR3 is TGTGCCAGCAGCCCAGAATTAGCATTCGGTCTGGAGACCCAGTACTTC.

The chain carries TRBV5-1 and TRBJ1-4, with 9 bases that match TRBD1. V dropped 1 base and J dropped 8; count of bases not matched to a gene: 6. CDR1 is SGHRS and CDR2 is YFSETQ in the germline V gene. The CDR3 runs 15 residues. CDR3 residues: CASSLSVGQGEKLFF. The CDR3 nucleotides are TGCGCCAGCAGCTTGAGTGTGGGACAGGGAGAAAAACTGTTTTTT.

This clone appeared many times. The chain is built from TRBV20-1 and TRBJ1-5, with 9 bases fitting TRBD1. V was clipped by 3 bases and J by 4 bases; unmatched bases: 7. The germline CDR1 and CDR2 sequences are DFQATT and SNEGSKA (reference sequence). The CDR3 length is 15 residues. CDR3 residues: CSASYETGGNQPQHF. CDR3 DNA: TGCAGTGCTAGTTACGAGACAGGGGGAAATCAGCCCCAGCATTTT.

This clone has a single count. The gene calls are TRBV10-2 and TRBJ2-5; 7 bases are shared with TRBD1. The CDR3 has 20 residues. With V trimmed by 2 bases and J by 2 bases, 20 bases remained unmatched. CDR1 is WSHSY and CDR2 is SAAADI in the germline V gene. CDR3 protein: CASSEPYYNPLGQAQETQYF. The CDR3 nucleotides read TGCGCCAGCAGTGAGCCCTATTACAATCCCCTCGGACAGGCACAAGAGACCCAGTACTTC.

This clone was counted once. This chain uses TRBV27 with TRBJ1-6; 9 nucleotides agree with TRBD1. The CDR3 covers 16 residues. Germline assignment: CDR1 MNHEY and CDR2 SMNVEV (reference sequence). V gave up 8 bases and J gave up 7 bases; unmatched junction bases: 12. The CDR3 is CASRVRTGAGNSPLHF. The CDR3 DNA reads as TGTGCCAGCCGAGTCAGGACAGGGGCGGGCAATTCACCCCTCCACTTT.

The sample holds one count of this clone. This chain uses TRBV6-5 with TRBJ2-1; 10 bases fit TRBD2. Germline lookup yields CDR1 MNHEY and CDR2 SVGAGI. V shed 7 bases and J 8 bases; nucleotides not matched to a gene: 11. CDR3 length: 15 amino acids. CDR3 in DNA: TGTGCCAGCAAGGAGAGGACTAGCGGCCGGCATGAGCAGTTCTTC. This translates into CASKERTSGRHEQFF.

V and J are TRBV6-1 and TRBJ1-1; D not certain. Per the germline V gene, CDR1 is MNHNS and CDR2 is SASEGT. V lost 2 bases and J 0 bases, leaving 10 bases between the germline ends. The CDR3 runs to 15 residues. The CDR3 region is CASSELAVLNTEAFF. The CDR3 coding sequence is TGTGCCAGCAGTGAATTGGCGGTATTGAACACTGAAGCTTTCTTT.

This clone was seen a handful of times. The chain couples TRBV6-5 to TRBJ1-6, with D uncertain. CDR1 is MNHEY and CDR2 is SVGAGI in the germline V gene. The CDR3 totals 14 residues. Trimming took off 2 bases at V and 9 bases at J, with 11 bases between the two ends. The CDR3 coding sequence is TGTGCCAGCAGTTACAAGCCCCCATCTTCACCCCTCCACTTT. Residues: CASSYKPPSSPLHF.

Regarding this clone: The same CDR3 also results from other DNA sequences found in this sample. The V call is TRBV24-1, the J call TRBJ1-2; perhaps TRBD1 as D (6 bases). Germline V gives CDR1 KGHDR, CDR2 SFDVKD. Trimming left V 7 bases short and J 5 bases short, with 13 bases between. This CDR3 has 13 residues. CDR3 sequence reads: CATSLTGNYGYTF. For the CDR3, the DNA is TGTGCCACCAGCTTAACAGGGAATTATGGCTACACCTTC.

This chain uses TRBV9 with TRBJ2-2; D unresolved. The V and J ends lost 4 bases and 5 bases respectively, with 12 bases between them. CDR1 is SGDLS and CDR2 is YYNGEE in the germline V gene. The CDR3 has 14 residues. The CDR3 nucleotides are TGTGCCAGCAGCTACTTCGCGGTGACCGGGGAGCTGTTTTTT. It specifies CASSYFAVTGELFF.

J is TRBJ2-7 and V is TRBV5-1; TRBD2 agrees at 9 bases. V trimming: 0 bases; J trimming: 2 bases; junction bases outside the gene matches: 9. The CDR3 sequence is 17 residues long. Per germline, CDR1 SGHRS and CDR2 YFSETQ. CDR3 nucleotide sequence: TGCGCCAGCAGCTTGGAGAGTCTAGCGGGGAGGCCCTACGAGCAGTACTTC. It codes for CASSLESLAGRPYEQYF.

With regard to this clone: Other DNA variants within this sample encode the same CDR3. The chain joins TRBV5-1 to TRBJ2-7; D may be TRBD2 (6 bases). V lost 4 bases and J 4 bases, leaving 12 bases between the germline ends. The CDR3 loop spans 13 amino acids. The germline V gene has CDR1 SGHRS and CDR2 YFSETQ. The chain's CDR3 is CASSLDGGYEQYF. Here the CDR3 DNA reads TGCGCCAGCAGCCTGGATGGGGGGTACGAGCAGTACTTC.

This clone was seen only a few times. This rearrangement joins TRBV5-1 to TRBJ1-3; D is uncertain. Germline lookup yields CDR1 SGHRS and CDR2 YFSETQ. The CDR3 has 15 residues. With 5 bases removed from V and 0 bases from J, the gap between germline ends came to 12 bases. The CDR3 nucleotides are TGCGCCAGCAGTTCGACGGGAAACTCTGGAAACACCATATATTTT. This codes for CASSSTGNSGNTIYF.

The rearrangement joins TRBV28 to TRBJ1-2; 11 bases agree with TRBD1. V lost 3 bases to trimming and J lost 4 bases; unmatched junction nucleotides: 10. CDR3 length: 17 residues. CDR1 is MDHEN and CDR2 is SYDVKM in the germline V gene. The CDR3 here is CASSFGGQGVLIYGYTF. The CDR3 DNA reads as TGTGCCAGCAGTTTCGGGGGACAGGGGGTGTTAATCTATGGCTACACCTTC.